This TCR beta chain was obtained from a study of T-cell reconstitution after alpha-beta-depleted transplantation in children (dated by TCRdb to the mid-2010s). Regarding the complete study: Using TCR repertoire profiling, the study quantitatively followed how T-cell immune reconstitution unfolded in children after TCRalphabeta/CD19-depleted allogeneic hematopoietic cell transplantation.

Beyond this particular receptor, the publication reports: The high TCRbeta diversity at day 60 in some patients was ascribed to recipient T cells and intrathymic progenitors that had survived conditioning. About two months after transplant, the apparently early recovery of alphabetaT-cell counts reportedly depended on just several hundred clones that had expanded rapidly and came from non-depleted graft cells. Over subsequent months, a decline in hyperexpanded clone frequencies was noted, and after one year, T-cell counts and TCRbeta diversity were mostly ascribed to newly produced T cells.

V loses 1 base of germline sequence and J loses 5 bases, and the interval between the two ends is 8 bases. The germline V gene gives CDR1 as SQVTM and CDR2 as ANQGSEA. The CDR3 runs 12 amino acids, cysteine and phenylalanine included. The CDR3 DNA has 36 bases and is translated from base 1. Library preparation used PCR. Sequencing relied on an Illumina HiSeq 2500. Molecular barcoding was employed in the preparation of TCR libraries, with unique molecular identifiers being used to normalize TCRbeta repertoire quantification. The public reads were quality trimmed at Q25 with fastp and then assembled into clones with MiXCR by TCRdb, keeping productive beta chains. Duplicate CDR3 protein sequences are folded into a single record with the most common DNA and genes. This sample holds more than 500,000 distinct CDR3 sequences; over 9.5% were observed only once. Of the sample, 13% to 15% falls within the top ten clones.

The treatment or condition label here, explained by the study, means: allogeneic hematopoietic cell transplantation with graft depleted of TCRalphabeta T cells and CD19 B cells. TCRalphabeta/CD19-depleted allogeneic hematopoietic cell grafts were given to the transplant recipients, all of whom were children. This clonotype was recorded a few times. Its antigen is still unknown. Per-nucleotide qualities are absent, and no much larger clonotype sits a single base away. The V and J segments used are TRBV29-1 and TRBJ2-5, with the identity of the D gene unclear. The TCR was taken from a female patient aged 2-9 years who had a stem cell transplant for aplastic anemia, so the T cells may come from the graft donor. The sample in question was PBMCs, mostly from graft donor cells, obtained 180 days after TCRalphabeta/CD19-depleted stem cell transplant. CDR3 loop: CSVEGDTETQYF. The DNA is as follows: TGCAGCGTTGAAGGAGACACTGAGACCCAGTACTTC.